This TCR beta chain is drawn from a study of beta chain features in type 1 diabetes. Study summary: Analysis included 95 million to 140 million sorted cells drawn from all samples.

Each of the sorted populations had a purity greater than 98%. The CDR3 spans 15 residues. V lost 6 bases and J lost 6; bases outside the gene matches: 10. In germline, CDR1 is SNHLY, CDR2 FYNNEI. The study reverse transcribed the entire isolated RNA, so it sequenced expressed TCRB transcripts. For naive, central memory and regulatory T cell samples, reads averaged around 3.5 million. Generated by immunoSEQ multiplex PCR, the TCRdb table keeps only in-frame clones and is missing some. The sample records about 660,000 clones, over 12% being singletons. Comment on this clone: Its antigen is undetermined.

Notes on the study in general: TCRB repertoires of naive, central memory and Treg cells appeared more similar among patients than among healthy donors. The study found moderately but significantly shorter TCRB CDR3s in all four CD4+ subsets of Type 1 diabetes patients.

Sequenced material: naive CD4+ T cells from blood. This receptor was identified in a young man with type 1 diabetes. The chain couples TRBV2 to TRBJ2-3, with 9 bases lining up with TRBD1. CDR3 sequence: CASSRTTTGGDTQYF. The CDR3, as DNA: TGTGCCAGCAGCCGAACTACGACAGGGGGGGATACGCAGTATTTT. Looking up the rest from reference TRBV2 and TRBJ2-3 gives the full variable domain: EPEVTQTPSHQVTQMGQEVILRCVPISNHLYFYWYRQILGQKVEFLVSFYNNEISEKSEIFDDQFSVERPDGSNFTLKIRSTKLEDSAMYFCASSRTTTGGDTQYFGPGTRLTVL.